This is a list of T cell receptor beta chains from one sample in a study of T cells after yellow fever vaccination. One entry per CDR3 protein, called by TCRdb with MiXCR from the 5' RACE reads. The table shows tens of thousands of distinct CDR3 sequences, with about 5% occurring only once. This sample comprised PBMCs, either bulk or a sorted T-cell subset (CD4+, CD8+, memory, or dextramer-sorted; not recorded which), obtained on the day of the yellow fever booster vaccination. The receptors derive from a man aged 18 to 30 who received the YFV17D yellow fever vaccine. Both conserved end residues are part of each CDR3. The D gene is left open where the match is weak. Clone size is shown for a subset of rows, as once, few, many or a class of expanded clone.

V: TRBV6-2/TRBV6-3; D: NA; J: TRBJ1-5; size: NA; DNA: TGTGCCAGCAGTTACTCTCTGCAGGCCGCTCAGCCCCAGCATTTT; CDR3: CASSYSLQAAQPQHF
V: TRBV4-1; D: TRBD2; J: TRBJ2-3; size: few; DNA: TGCGCCAGCAGCCAAGAAGCGGGGGGGCCGTATACGCAGTATTTT; CDR3: CASSQEAGGPYTQYF
V: TRBV7-2; D: NA; J: TRBJ1-1; size: NA; DNA: TGTGCCAGCAGCTTCAGGCCCCCCGGACTAGCTACTGAAGCTTTCTTT; CDR3: CASSFRPPGLATEAFF
V: TRBV7-9; D: NA; J: TRBJ2-5; size: many; DNA: TGTGCCAGCAGCTTAGCGGTCCAAGAGACCCAGTACTTC; CDR3: CASSLAVQETQYF
V: TRBV7-9; D: TRBD1; J: TRBJ2-1; size: many; DNA: TGTGCCAGCAGCTTTAACCGGGACAGCCCCTACAATGAGCAGTTCTTC; CDR3: CASSFNRDSPYNEQFF
V: TRBV7-9; D: NA; J: TRBJ1-2; size: many; DNA: TGTGCCAGCAGCTCGCATACCGGGTCCTTTGTCGGCTACACCTTC; CDR3: CASSSHTGSFVGYTF
V: TRBV7-2; D: NA; J: TRBJ1-1; size: many; DNA: TGTGCCAGCAGCTTAGTGCCGGTGGGGACTGAAGCTTTCTTT; CDR3: CASSLVPVGTEAFF
V: TRBV3-1; D: NA; J: TRBJ2-7; size: many; DNA: TGTGCCAGCAGCCAAGATCAAGGACTCCTAAACGAGCAGTACTTC; CDR3: CASSQDQGLLNEQYF
V: TRBV6-1; D: TRBD2; J: TRBJ2-1; size: few; DNA: TGTGCCAGCAGTACCTTAAGCGGGGGGACTTTCAATGAGCAGTTCTTC; CDR3: CASSTLSGGTFNEQFF
V: TRBV7-9; D: NA; J: TRBJ1-1; size: few; DNA: TGTGCTGGACAGATTTCGAACACTGAAGCTTTCTTT; CDR3: CAGQISNTEAFF
V: TRBV12-3/TRBV12-4; D: TRBD1; J: TRBJ1-6; size: many; DNA: TGTGCCAGCATCGTTACCGGGACAGGGTATTCTCCTATCTCACCCCTCCACTTT; CDR3: CASIVTGTGYSPISPLHF
V: TRBV14; D: NA; J: TRBJ2-7; size: few; DNA: TGTGCCAGCAGCCAGAGACACCCAAGAGGCTACGAGCAGTACTTC; CDR3: CASSQRHPRGYEQYF
V: TRBV5-1; D: NA; J: TRBJ2-7; size: many; DNA: TGCGCCAGCAGCCTGACAGGACCCGACTACGAGCAGTACTTC; CDR3: CASSLTGPDYEQYF
V: TRBV7-2; D: TRBD1; J: TRBJ1-6; size: NA; DNA: TGTGCCAGCAGCTCGTGGGACAGGGTATTTTTAGGATTAGATTCACCCCTCCACTTT; CDR3: CASSSWDRVFLGLDSPLHF
V: TRBV29-1; D: NA; J: TRBJ2-1; size: many; DNA: TGCAGCGTTGTCTGGAATGAGCAGTTCTTC; CDR3: CSVVWNEQFF
V: TRBV11-2; D: NA; J: TRBJ2-7; size: NA; DNA: TGTGCCAGCAGCCCTACCCTGAACTTC; CDR3: CASSPTLNF
V: TRBV29-1; D: NA; J: TRBJ1-1; size: few; DNA: TGCAGCGTTTGCCTTCAGGGGCGGAACACTGAAGCTTTCTTT; CDR3: CSVCLQGRNTEAFF
V: TRBV4-3; D: NA; J: TRBJ2-6; size: few; DNA: TGCGCCAGCAGCCAACCTCAGGGGTGGGGGCGCGACAGCTCTGGGGCCAACGTCCTGACTTTC; CDR3: CASSQPQGWGRDSSGANVLTF
V: TRBV6-4; D: NA; J: TRBJ1-6; size: many; DNA: TGTGCCAGCAGTGAGATGGGGGGCTCACCCCTCCACTTT; CDR3: CASSEMGGSPLHF
V: TRBV7-9; D: NA; J: TRBJ1-2; size: many; DNA: TGTGCCAGCAGCCTGGAGGGACGGATTCTCTATGGCTACACCTTC; CDR3: CASSLEGRILYGYTF
V: TRBV12-3/TRBV12-4; D: TRBD1; J: TRBJ2-1; size: NA; DNA: TGTGCCAGCATGCCGAGACAGGGATGGATAGAGCAGTTCTTC; CDR3: CASMPRQGWIEQFF
V: TRBV7-9; D: TRBD1; J: TRBJ1-1; size: many; DNA: TGTGCCGGACAGGCCAACACTGAAGCTTTCTTT; CDR3: CAGQANTEAFF
V: TRBV2; D: NA; J: TRBJ1-4; size: few; DNA: TGTGCCAGCAGTGAATCAACTTCCGGGACACGAGATGAAAAACTGTTTTTT; CDR3: CASSESTSGTRDEKLFF
V: TRBV29-1; D: TRBD1; J: TRBJ1-2; size: many; DNA: TGCAGCGTTGAACCGACTCTGTGGGACAGCACCAATGGCTACACCTTC; CDR3: CSVEPTLWDSTNGYTF
V: TRBV4-2; D: NA; J: TRBJ1-2; size: NA; DNA: TGTGCCAGCAGCCCACAGGGAGGTGGGGACTATGGCTACACCTTC; CDR3: CASSPQGGGDYGYTF
V: TRBV4-1; D: NA; J: TRBJ1-1; size: many; DNA: TGCGCCAGCAGCCCACCGGGAGGGAAGAACACTGAAGCTTTCTTT; CDR3: CASSPPGGKNTEAFF
V: TRBV7-9; D: TRBD1; J: TRBJ2-7; size: many; DNA: TGTGCCAGCAGCCACCGACAGGGCTACGAGCAGTACTTC; CDR3: CASSHRQGYEQYF
V: TRBV7-2; D: TRBD1; J: TRBJ1-6; size: many; DNA: TGTGCCAGCAGCCCAGGACAGGGGAAAGCCTATAATTCACCCCTCCACTTT; CDR3: CASSPGQGKAYNSPLHF
V: TRBV5-4; D: NA; J: TRBJ2-2; size: NA; DNA: TGTGCCAGCAGGCGGGGTTATGGATGGGAAGATAACGGGGAGCTGTTTTTT; CDR3: CASRRGYGWEDNGELFF
V: TRBV7-9; D: NA; J: TRBJ2-3; size: few; DNA: TGTGCCAGCAGCTTAACCCTGATAGGGTTGGCAGATACGCAGTATTTT; CDR3: CASSLTLIGLADTQYF
V: TRBV19; D: NA; J: TRBJ1-1; size: NA; DNA: TGTGCCAGTAGTATCGTGACCCTGGGTGTAGGCAGGACTGAAGCTTTCTTT; CDR3: CASSIVTLGVGRTEAFF
V: TRBV7-2; D: TRBD2; J: TRBJ2-3; size: few; DNA: TGTGCCAGCAGCTTAGGGACCGGGACTAGCGGGGCTAGCACAGATACGCAGTATTTT; CDR3: CASSLGTGTSGASTDTQYF
V: TRBV7-6; D: NA; J: TRBJ1-1; size: many; DNA: TGTGCCAGCAGCTTAATGGCCCTGAACACTGAAGCTTTCTTT; CDR3: CASSLMALNTEAFF
V: TRBV7-8; D: NA; J: TRBJ1-5; size: many; DNA: TGTGCCAGCAGCATGCCGTCGTGGGGGAGTCAGCCCCAGCATTTT; CDR3: CASSMPSWGSQPQHF
V: TRBV7-9; D: TRBD1; J: TRBJ2-7; size: NA; DNA: TGTGCCAGCAGTTCTAATCCGGGACAGGGATCTTACGAGCAGTACTTC; CDR3: CASSSNPGQGSYEQYF
V: TRBV20-1; D: NA; J: TRBJ1-1; size: many; DNA: TGCAGTGCTAGAAATCCCAACCAAGGGGGGGACACTGAAGCTTTCTTT; CDR3: CSARNPNQGGDTEAFF
V: TRBV3-1; D: NA; J: TRBJ2-3; size: NA; DNA: TGTGCCAGCAGCCTCGTAGTGGGGCCGGGGACAGATACGCAGTATTTT; CDR3: CASSLVVGPGTDTQYF
V: TRBV25-1; D: TRBD1; J: TRBJ1-5; size: many; DNA: TGTGCCAGCAGTAGACAGGGGGCAAATCAGCCCCAGCATTTT; CDR3: CASSRQGANQPQHF
V: TRBV7-9; D: TRBD1; J: TRBJ1-2; size: many; DNA: TGTGCCAGCAGCCATGGACAGGGGGACCAAAACTATGGCTACACCTTC; CDR3: CASSHGQGDQNYGYTF
V: TRBV12-3/TRBV12-4; D: NA; J: TRBJ1-1; size: many; DNA: TGTGCCAGCAGCCCCCCAGGTGGGGAAGCTTTCTTT; CDR3: CASSPPGGEAFF
V: TRBV7-2; D: NA; J: TRBJ2-1; size: NA; DNA: TGTGCCAGCAGCCTGACCGGCTACAATGAGCAGTTCTTC; CDR3: CASSLTGYNEQFF
V: TRBV5-1; D: NA; J: TRBJ1-1; size: few; DNA: TGCGCCAGCAGAATCATGGGACCACCCAACACTGAAGCTTTCTTT; CDR3: CASRIMGPPNTEAFF
V: TRBV6-5; D: TRBD1; J: TRBJ2-7; size: many; DNA: TGTGCCAGCAGGGCCGGGACAGACTACTACGAGCAGTACTTC; CDR3: CASRAGTDYYEQYF
V: TRBV3-2; D: NA; J: TRBJ2-5; size: few; DNA: TGTGCCAGCAGCCAACCACGGGACAGAAGCTCGACCCAGTACTTC; CDR3: CASSQPRDRSSTQYF
V: TRBV7-2; D: NA; J: TRBJ2-1; size: NA; DNA: TGTGCCAGCAGCTTAGGTCTGCCGGGGAGCAATGAGCAGTTCTTC; CDR3: CASSLGLPGSNEQFF
V: TRBV7-8; D: TRBD1; J: TRBJ1-1; size: few; DNA: TGTGCCAGCAGCGCTACAGGGGAAGGGACTGAAGCTTTCTTT; CDR3: CASSATGEGTEAFF
V: TRBV6-5; D: TRBD2; J: TRBJ2-5; size: many; DNA: TGTGCCAGCAGCCCGGTAGCGGGGGGCCTCCAAGAGACCCAGTACTTC; CDR3: CASSPVAGGLQETQYF
V: TRBV4-1; D: TRBD1; J: TRBJ1-5; size: NA; DNA: TGCGCCAGCAGCCAAGATCTGGGACAGGCCCGCGGGGATCAGCCCCAGCATTTT; CDR3: CASSQDLGQARGDQPQHF
V: TRBV25-1; D: NA; J: TRBJ1-1; size: few; DNA: TGTGCCAGCAGTGAATGGGGGAACACTGAAGCTTTCTTT; CDR3: CASSEWGNTEAFF
V: TRBV12-3/TRBV12-4; D: NA; J: TRBJ2-3; size: many; DNA: TGTGCCAGCAGTTTCTCGTTAGCGGTGCTTTTCACAGATACGCAGTATTTT; CDR3: CASSFSLAVLFTDTQYF
V: TRBV27; D: NA; J: TRBJ1-1; size: many; DNA: TGTGCCAGCAGTTTATCTTCTCTCAGTTCGGTAGAAGCTTTCTTT; CDR3: CASSLSSLSSVEAFF
V: TRBV15; D: TRBD1; J: TRBJ2-1; size: many; DNA: TGTGCCACCAGCAGCCGCGACGAGGGGGCAGGTGAGCAGTTCTTC; CDR3: CATSSRDEGAGEQFF